A selection of T cell receptor beta chains follows, all from one sample in a study of CD8+ T cells in alopecia areata. This table comes from immunoSEQ multiplex PCR, and its TCRdb copy is limited to in-frame clones, with some not included. The table includes 180,000 or so clones, approximately 50% detected once. This specimen consisted of CD8+ T cells sorted from blood, obtained around week 54, from a patient treated with tofacitinib. These receptors originate from a human donor with alopecia areata. Both conserved end residues are part of each CDR3. Fields, in order: J gene, V gene, CDR3 protein.

J: TRBJ2-5
V: TRBV6-5
CDR3: CASSWTGLKETQYF

J: TRBJ1-6
V: TRBV4-1
CDR3: CASSQGHGLDSPLHF

J: TRBJ2-7
V: TRBV11-2
CDR3: CASRLAGGPYEQYF

J: TRBJ2-1
V: TRBV9
CDR3: CASSLGGGPMNEQFF

J: TRBJ2-1
V: TRBV4-3
CDR3: CASSQDVGGPFNEQFF

J: TRBJ2-7
V: TRBV7-9
CDR3: CASSSVTSDEQYF

J: TRBJ2-5
V: TRBV27
CDR3: CASSPVPGLPLETQYF

J: TRBJ2-1
V: TRBV5-1
CDR3: CASSSSSGAYNEQFF

J: TRBJ1-1
V: TRBV7-2
CDR3: CASSPHRDEAFF

J: TRBJ1-6
V: TRBV13
CDR3: CASSLGRWGSNSPLHF

J: TRBJ1-5
V: TRBV18
CDR3: CASSPPGSQVQHF

J: TRBJ2-3
V: TRBV2
CDR3: CASTEGQGADTQYF

J: TRBJ1-1
V: TRBV27
CDR3: CASFEGGRGKTEAFF

J: TRBJ2-7
V: TRBV4-2
CDR3: CASSPRTSFDGYEQYF

J: TRBJ1-6
V: TRBV5-6
CDR3: CASSFFMQLSPLHF

J: TRBJ2-3
V: TRBV7-9
CDR3: CASSLEWGDTQYF

J: TRBJ1-5
V: TRBV2
CDR3: CASRTGAQPQHF

J: TRBJ1-1
V: TRBV29-1
CDR3: CSGQNTEAFF

J: TRBJ1-2
V: TRBV19
CDR3: CASSSRDSYGYTF

J: TRBJ2-5
V: TRBV7-2
CDR3: CASRAGGIETQYF

J: TRBJ2-7
V: TRBV10-3
CDR3: CAISAQPGTGDEQYF

J: TRBJ1-5
V: TRBV7-2
CDR3: CASSLGPESNQPQHF

J: TRBJ2-2
V: TRBV20-1
CDR3: CSASWTGELFF

J: TRBJ1-1
V: TRBV7-9
CDR3: CASSSTWAEAFF

J: TRBJ2-5
V: TRBV2
CDR3: CASLGPPVETQYF

J: TRBJ2-2
V: TRBV9
CDR3: CASSVLTGELFF

J: TRBJ2-5
V: TRBV15
CDR3: CATSTTGRDQETQYF

J: TRBJ2-5
V: TRBV7-9
CDR3: CASSLVFGDWETQYF

J: TRBJ1-2
V: TRBV13
CDR3: CASSFFEGAYGYTF

J: TRBJ2-3
V: TRBV4-2
CDR3: CASSQRLAGGPADTQYF

J: TRBJ2-5
V: TRBV2
CDR3: CASRPRAAGETQYF

J: TRBJ1-2
V: TRBV27
CDR3: CASSPSPRGRANYGYTF

J: TRBJ2-7
V: TRBV10-3
CDR3: CAISPSGEDEQYF

J: TRBJ2-3
V: TRBV15
CDR3: CATSREGTSGNTQYF

J: TRBJ1-5
V: TRBV6-1
CDR3: CASSFELSNQPQHF

J: TRBJ2-3
V: TRBV6-6
CDR3: CASSYSGNTDTQYF

J: TRBJ1-1
V: TRBV4-2
CDR3: CASSKGGGTEAFF

J: TRBJ2-1
V: TRBV30
CDR3: CAWSVVSYNEQFF

J: TRBJ1-5
V: TRBV23-1
CDR3: CASSQSRRNNQPQHF

J: TRBJ1-2
V: TRBV5-4
CDR3: CASSRSMDRSDGYTF

J: TRBJ2-7
V: TRBV6-6
CDR3: CASSYVPGYEQYF

J: TRBJ2-3
V: TRBV29-1
CDR3: CSVEPRGPTDTQYF

J: TRBJ2-7
V: TRBV6-5
CDR3: CASSYSSGQIHHEQYF

J: TRBJ1-2
V: TRBV30
CDR3: CAWSSGYRDSNKNYGYTF

J: TRBJ1-1
V: TRBV30
CDR3: CAGGTGGLEAFF

J: TRBJ2-2
V: TRBV25-1
CDR3: CASSDPSRTGAGELFF

J: TRBJ2-1
V: TRBV10-3
CDR3: CAISHTSGGSYNEQFF

J: TRBJ2-7
V: TRBV15
CDR3: CATSRDWGPLGEQYF

J: TRBJ2-7
V: TRBV11-2
CDR3: CASTGRGILHEQYF

J: TRBJ2-2
V: TRBV30
CDR3: CAWSPGTHTGELFF

J: TRBJ2-1
V: TRBV4-1
CDR3: CASSQGVGSYNEQFF

J: TRBJ2-7
V: TRBV10-3
CDR3: CAISDMAYEQYF

J: TRBJ1-3
V: TRBV30
CDR3: CAWNPDRSGNTIYF